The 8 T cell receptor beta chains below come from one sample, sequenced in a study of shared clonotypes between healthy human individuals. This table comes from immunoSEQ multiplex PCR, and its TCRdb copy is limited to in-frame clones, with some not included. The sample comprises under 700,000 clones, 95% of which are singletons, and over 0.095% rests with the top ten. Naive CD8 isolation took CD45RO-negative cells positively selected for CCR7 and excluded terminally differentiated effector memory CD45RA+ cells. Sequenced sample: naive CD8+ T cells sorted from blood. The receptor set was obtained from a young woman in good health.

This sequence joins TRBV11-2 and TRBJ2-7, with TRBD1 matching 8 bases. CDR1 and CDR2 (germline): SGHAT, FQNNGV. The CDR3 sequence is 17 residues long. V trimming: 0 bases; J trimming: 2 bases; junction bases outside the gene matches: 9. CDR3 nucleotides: TGTGCCAGCAGCTTAGAGGCGGGGACAGGCTCGCCCTACGAGCAGTACTTC. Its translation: CASSLEAGTGSPYEQYF.

The CDR3: CASSFGRGGNEQYF. In DNA form, the CDR3 reads TGTGCCAGCAGTTTCGGCCGGGGAGGAAACGAGCAGTACTTC. V and J are TRBV27 and TRBJ2-7, with TRBD2 as a possible D gene (6 bases). This CDR3 has 14 amino acids. Germline CDR1 and CDR2: MNHEY and SMNVEV (reference sequence). Trimming stripped 3 bases from V and 5 bases from J, with 14 bases between.

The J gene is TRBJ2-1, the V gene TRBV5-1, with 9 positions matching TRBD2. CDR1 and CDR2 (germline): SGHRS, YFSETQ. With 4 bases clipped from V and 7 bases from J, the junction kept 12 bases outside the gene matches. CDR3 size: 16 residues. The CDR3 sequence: CASSVEMAGGPNEQFF. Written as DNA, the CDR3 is TGCGCCAGCAGCGTGGAGATGGCGGGAGGGCCTAATGAGCAGTTCTTC.

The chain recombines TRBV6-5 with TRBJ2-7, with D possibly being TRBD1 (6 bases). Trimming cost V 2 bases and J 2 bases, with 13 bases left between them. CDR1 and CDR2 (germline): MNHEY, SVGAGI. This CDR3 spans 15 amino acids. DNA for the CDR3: TGTGCCAGCAGTTACCCCGCAGGGGAAACCTACGAGCAGTACTTC. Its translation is CASSYPAGETYEQYF.

The CDR3 region has the DNA TGTGCCAGCAGTTTATCCGGGACTTACGCCGGGGAGCTGTTTTTT. Translated, it gives CASSLSGTYAGELFF. V gene TRBV28 combines with J gene TRBJ2-2, with D perhaps matching TRBD2 (6 bases). V lost 1 base and J 6 bases, leaving 12 bases between the germline ends. The germline CDR1 and CDR2 sequences are MDHEN and SYDVKM. CDR3 length equals 15 residues. Filled out from reference TRBV28 and TRBJ2-2, the complete variable domain reads DVKVTQSSRYLVKRTGEKVFLECVQDMDHENMFWYRQDPGLGLRLIYFSYDVKMKEKGDIPEGYSVSREKKERFSLILESASTNQTSMYLCASSLSGTYAGELFFGEGSRLTVL.

CDR3 protein: CASSLEEGNYGYTF. CDR3 DNA sequence: TGTGCCAGCAGCTTGGAGGAGGGTAACTATGGCTACACCTTC. This rearrangement joins TRBV5-6 to TRBJ1-2, with D unresolved. V dropped 0 bases and J dropped 1 base, with 7 bases sitting between them. Germline values: CDR1 SGHDT, CDR2 YYEEEE. This CDR3 has 14 residues.

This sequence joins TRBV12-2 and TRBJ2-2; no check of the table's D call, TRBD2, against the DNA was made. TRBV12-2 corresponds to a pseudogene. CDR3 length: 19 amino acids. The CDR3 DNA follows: TGTGCAAGTCGCTTAGCCGGCGGCGTAGGCGGGGAAGGCACCGGGGAGCTGTTTTTT. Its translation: CASRLAGGVGGEGTGELFF.

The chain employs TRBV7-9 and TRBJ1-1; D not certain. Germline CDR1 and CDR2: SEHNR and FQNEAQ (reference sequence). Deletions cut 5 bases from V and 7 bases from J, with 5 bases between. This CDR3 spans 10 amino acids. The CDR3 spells CASSQVEAFF. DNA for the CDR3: TGTGCCAGCAGCCAGGTTGAAGCTTTCTTT.